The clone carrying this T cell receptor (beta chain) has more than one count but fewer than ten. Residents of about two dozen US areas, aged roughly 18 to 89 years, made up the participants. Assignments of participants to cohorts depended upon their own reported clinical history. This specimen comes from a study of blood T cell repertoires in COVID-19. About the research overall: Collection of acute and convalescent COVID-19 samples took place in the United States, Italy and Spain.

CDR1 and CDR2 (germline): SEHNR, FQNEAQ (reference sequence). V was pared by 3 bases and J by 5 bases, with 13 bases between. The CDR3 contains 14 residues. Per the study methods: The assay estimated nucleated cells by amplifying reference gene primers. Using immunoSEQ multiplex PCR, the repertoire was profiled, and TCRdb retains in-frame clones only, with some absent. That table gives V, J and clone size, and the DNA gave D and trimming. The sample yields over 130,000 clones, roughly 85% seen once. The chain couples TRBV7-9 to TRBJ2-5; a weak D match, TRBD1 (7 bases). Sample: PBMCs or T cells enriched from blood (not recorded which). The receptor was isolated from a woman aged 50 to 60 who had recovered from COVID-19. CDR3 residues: CASSFGGGVETQYF. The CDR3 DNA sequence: TGTGCCAGCAGCTTTGGAGGGGGCGTCGAGACCCAGTACTTC.